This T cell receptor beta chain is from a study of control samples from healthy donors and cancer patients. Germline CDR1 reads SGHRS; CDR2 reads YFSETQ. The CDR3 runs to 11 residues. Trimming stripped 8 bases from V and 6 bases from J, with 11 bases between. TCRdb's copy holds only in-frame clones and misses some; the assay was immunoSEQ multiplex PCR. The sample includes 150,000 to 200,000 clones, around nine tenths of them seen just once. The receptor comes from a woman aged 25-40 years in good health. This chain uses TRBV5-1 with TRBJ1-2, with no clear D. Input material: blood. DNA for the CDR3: TGCGCCAGTATGGGGTATAATGGCTACACCTTC. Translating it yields CASMGYNGYTF. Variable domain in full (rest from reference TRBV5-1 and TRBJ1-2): KAGVTQTPRYLIKTRGQQVTLSCSPISGHRSVSWYQQTPGQGLQFLFEYFSETQRNKGNFPGRFSGRQFSNSRSEMNVSTLELGDSALYLCASMGYNGYTFGSGTRLTVV.